The 8 T cell receptor beta chains below all came from one sample that was sequenced in a study of blood T cell repertoires in COVID-19. The method was immunoSEQ multiplex PCR; TCRdb's version includes in-frame clones alone and lacks a portion of them. The repertoire holds 100,000 to 150,000 clones, with approximately 71% as singletons. Sequencing was performed on peripheral blood. The receptors here all came from a woman between 65 and 79 years old with acute or convalescent COVID-19.

The chain has TRBV6-6 and TRBJ1-5, with D perhaps TRBD1 (5 bases). The CDR3 extends over 14 amino acids. Between the trimmed V and J ends, which lost 7 bases and 0 bases, there was a span of 10 bases. The germline V gene has CDR1 MNHNY and CDR2 SVGAGI (reference sequence). The CDR3 reads CASNPGNSNQPQHF. DNA for the CDR3: TGTGCCAGCAACCCAGGGAATAGCAATCAGCCCCAGCATTTT.

The rearrangement uses TRBV9 and TRBJ1-1; the D is unclear. Trimming took off 0 bases at V and 1 base at J, with 7 bases between the two ends. Germline CDR1 reads SGDLS; CDR2 reads YYNGEE. The CDR3 length is 14 residues. This CDR3 reads CASSVGPGNTEAFF. CDR3 coding DNA: TGTGCCAGCAGCGTAGGTCCGGGGAACACTGAAGCTTTCTTT.

This clone appeared a single time. The V gene is TRBV7-2, the J gene TRBJ2-3; 12 bases are shared with TRBD2. After removal of 1 base from V and 4 bases from J, the junction contained 6 bases not matched to a gene. This CDR3 spans 17 amino acids. Germline V gives CDR1 SGHTA, CDR2 FQGNSA. CDR3 residues: CASSLVRTSGDPDTQYF. CDR3 coding DNA: TGTGCCAGCAGCTTAGTTAGGACTAGCGGGGACCCAGATACGCAGTATTTT.

The V and J genes are TRBV9 and TRBJ2-2; 8 nucleotides match TRBD2. Germline CDR1 reads SGDLS; CDR2 reads YYNGEE. The CDR3 covers 19 residues. The junction had 13 bases not matched to a gene; V was cut back by 3 bases and J by 0 bases. In DNA form, the CDR3 reads TGTGCCAGCAGCGCCTCCTTGGGGAGCGGGGGTGCGAACACCGGGGAGCTGTTTTTT. Translation: CASSASLGSGGANTGELFF.

This clone was seen more than once but under ten times. The chain combines TRBV29-1 with TRBJ1-3; tentative D call: TRBD1 (5 bases). The V end was cut by 4 bases, the J end by 0 bases, with 7 bases between. This CDR3 has 13 residues. The V gene's germline CDR1 is SQVTM and CDR2 ANQGSEA. The CDR3 bases are TGCAGCGTTGGCCAGGGCTCTGGAAACACCATATATTTT. Translation: CSVGQGSGNTIYF.

V gene TRBV11-2 combines with J gene TRBJ1-1, with TRBD1 as a possible D gene (6 bases). The CDR3 contains 14 residues. V gave up 5 bases and J gave up 6 bases, with 16 bases separating them. The germline V gene has CDR1 SGHAT and CDR2 FQNNGV. The CDR3 sequence: CASSQPGTRAEAFF. The DNA of the CDR3 is TGTGCCAGCAGCCAACCCGGGACACGGGCTGAAGCTTTCTTT.

The rearrangement uses TRBV6-5 and TRBJ1-1; D gene unclear. This CDR3 is 13 amino acids long. Between the trimmed V and J ends, which lost 7 bases and 7 bases, there was a span of 16 bases. Germline values: CDR1 MNHEY, CDR2 SVGAGI. Here the CDR3 DNA reads TGTGCCAGCACTGCGGGTCAGGTCCGTGAAGCTTTCTTT. Residues: CASTAGQVREAFF.

The chain couples TRBV7-2 to TRBJ1-4; weak D call: TRBD1 (5 bases). Germline V gene lookup returns CDR1 SGHTA and CDR2 FQGNSA. The CDR3 covers 14 residues. V lost 2 bases and J lost 7, with 11 bases in between. As DNA, the CDR3 is TGTGCCAGCAGCTTACAGGGTACAAGTGAAAAACTGTTTTTT. Translating gives CASSLQGTSEKLFF.